The 10 T cell receptor beta chains below come from one sample, sequenced in a study of blood T cell dynamics during melanoma immunotherapy. Sample time point: pre-treatment baseline. The assay was immunoSEQ multiplex PCR, and TCRdb's table has in-frame clones only and misses some. Found here are approximately 6,100 clones, roughly 85% of them singletons; the top ten hold roughly 3.5%. This sample comprised blood, obtained from a patient treated with checkpoint blockade. The receptors stem from a human donor with melanoma.

Here the CDR3 reads CSVGGGSGAGGYTF. The CDR3 nucleotides read TGCAGCGTTGGCGGGGGCAGCGGGGCTGGTGGCTACACCTTC. The gene calls are TRBV29-1 and TRBJ1-2; weak D call: TRBD1 (6 bases). V was pared by 4 bases and J by 7 bases, with 19 bases between. Germline V gene data show CDR1 as SQVTM and CDR2 as ANQGSEA. CDR3 length: 14 amino acids.

V and J are TRBV2 and TRBJ1-5, with D maybe TRBD1 (6 bases). There are 12 residues in the CDR3. Deletions cut 7 bases from V and 6 bases from J, with 10 bases between. The germline V gene has CDR1 SNHLY and CDR2 FYNNEI. This chain's CDR3 is CASNDRTQPQHF. The CDR3 DNA sequence: TGTGCCAGCAACGACAGGACTCAGCCCCAGCATTTT. Supplemented by reference TRBV2 and TRBJ1-5, the full variable domain reads EPEVTQTPSHQVTQMGQEVILRCVPISNHLYFYWYRQILGQKVEFLVSFYNNEISEKSEIFDDQFSVERPDGSNFTLKIRSTKLEDSAMYFCASNDRTQPQHFGDGTRLSIL.

CDR3 loop: CASSYSIRPIKETQYF. The CDR3 DNA sequence: TGTGCCAGCAGTTACTCGATTCGCCCTATCAAGGAGACCCAGTACTTC. This sequence joins TRBV6-6 and TRBJ2-5, with D hard to call. Trimming removed 0 bases from V and 5 bases from J, with 16 bases in between. CDR3 length: 16 amino acids. Germline assignment: CDR1 MNHNY and CDR2 SVGAGI (reference sequence).

This rearrangement joins TRBV9 to TRBJ2-1, with D uncertain. The CDR3 spans 15 residues. V lost 0 bases, J lost 3 bases, and 10 bases lay in between. Germline values: CDR1 SGDLS, CDR2 YYNGEE. CDR3 region: CASSVDGQIYNEQFF. The CDR3 DNA reads as TGTGCCAGCAGCGTAGATGGGCAGATCTACAATGAGCAGTTCTTC.

The V gene is TRBV30, the J gene TRBJ2-3, with 11 bases aligning to TRBD2. The J segment lost 9 bases and the V segment lost 1 base, leaving 18 bases of the junction unmatched. Germline V lookup: CDR1 GTSNPN, CDR2 SVGIG (reference sequence). The CDR3 sequence is 18 residues long. For the CDR3, the DNA is TGTGCCTGGAGTGAAAAGCCGGTGATAGCGGGAGGGCCGAGGACGCAGTATTTT. This sequence encodes CAWSEKPVIAGGPRTQYF.

The rearrangement joins TRBV7-8 to TRBJ2-7; tentatively, D is TRBD1 (5 bases). V was clipped by 1 base and J by 0 bases, with 7 bases between them. This CDR3 contains 14 residues. Germline lookup yields CDR1 SGHVS and CDR2 FQNEAQ. The CDR3 loop reads CASSLDRYSYEQYF. The CDR3 DNA follows: TGTGCCAGCAGCTTAGACAGGTACTCCTACGAGCAGTACTTC.

The table lists this clone with a few counts. The rearrangement uses TRBV5-5 and TRBJ1-4, with D perhaps TRBD1 (5 bases). CDR1 is SGHKS, CDR2 YYEKEE, per germline (reference sequence). The length of the CDR3 is 15 residues. The V and J ends lost 4 bases and 3 bases respectively, with 13 bases between them. CDR3 amino acids: CASSPGPEANEKLFF. CDR3 DNA: TGTGCCAGCAGCCCGGGACCGGAGGCTAATGAAAAACTGTTTTTT.

This sequence joins TRBV9 and TRBJ2-3; 8 bases fit TRBD1. Germline CDR1 SGDLS, CDR2 YYNGEE. The CDR3 has 16 residues. The V gene end was trimmed by 4 bases and the J gene end by 4 bases; junction bases not matched to a gene: 11. CDR3 loop: CASSRQNGQGSDTQYF. The CDR3 coding sequence is TGTGCCAGCAGCCGGCAGAATGGACAGGGATCAGATACGCAGTATTTT. Supplemented by reference TRBV9 and TRBJ2-3, the full variable domain reads DSGVTQTPKHLITATGQRVTLRCSPRSGDLSVYWYQQSLDQGLQFLIQYYNGEERAKGNILERFSAQQFPDLHSELNLSSLELGDSALYFCASSRQNGQGSDTQYFGPGTRLTVL.

V usage is TRBV7-2 and J usage is TRBJ1-1; D remains unclear. The CDR3 is 13 amino acids. In germline, CDR1 is SGHTA, CDR2 FQGNSA. Trimming cost V 1 base and J 4 bases, with 7 bases left between them. The CDR3 bases are TGTGCCAGCAGCTTAGGGCGGGTCACTGAAGCTTTCTTT. It encodes CASSLGRVTEAFF.

This chain joins TRBV2 and TRBJ1-2, with D possibly matching TRBD1 (5 bases). Per germline, CDR1 SNHLY and CDR2 FYNNEI. V was trimmed by 6 bases and J by 8 bases, leaving 13 bases between them. The CDR3 length is 12 residues. CDR3 region: CASRFHRQGYTF. In nucleotides, the CDR3 is TGTGCCAGCAGGTTCCACCGACAGGGCTACACCTTC.